These 23 T cell receptor beta chains share one sample of origin, sequenced in a study of post-analysis software for immune sequencing data. Study observations and caveats: In patients, about 5 TRBV segments were more frequent than in controls, with TRBV5-6, TRBV5-1 and TRBV20-1 among them.

For these receptors, no antigen is known. Prepared libraries of TCR beta cDNA carried unique molecular identifiers. Via MiXCR, TCRdb re-called the PCR reads, giving one row per CDR3 protein. The sample includes 600,000 to 750,000 distinct CDR3 sequences, 59% seen only once; the top ten take 11%. Sequenced: blood. These receptors came from a girl aged 2 to 9 with multiple sclerosis.

The table lists this clonotype with a few counts. The rearrangement links TRBV4-3 to TRBJ2-3; no clear D gene. The CDR3 runs 16 residues. V dropped 2 bases and J dropped 0 bases, with 12 bases sitting between them. Germline V gives CDR1 LGHNA, CDR2 YSLEER. The CDR3 sequence is CASSQSYQRSTDTQYF. CDR3 DNA: TGCGCCAGCAGCCAAAGCTACCAGCGAAGCACAGATACGCAGTATTTT.

This clonotype was counted between two and nine times. The J gene is TRBJ2-7, the V gene TRBV4-1; D may be TRBD2 (6 bases). This CDR3 region has 15 residues. The V gene lost 0 bases and the J gene lost 4 bases, with 13 bases spanning the gap. Germline CDR1 MGHRA, CDR2 YSYEKL. The CDR3 sequence: CASSQEPGEPYEQYF. The CDR3 DNA sequence: TGCGCCAGCAGCCAAGAACCGGGAGAGCCATACGAGCAGTACTTC.

This chain links TRBV11-2 with TRBJ2-6; no firm D call. This CDR3 comprises 17 residues. Germline CDR1 and CDR2: SGHAT and FQNNGV. V lost 2 bases and J lost 4, with 15 bases in between. CDR3 bases: TGTGCCAGCAGCTTAAGACTCCAGCTGCAAGGGGCCAACGTCCTGACTTTC. This gives the protein CASSLRLQLQGANVLTF.

The chain carries TRBV5-1 and TRBJ2-5, with D possibly matching TRBD1 (6 bases). This CDR3 is built from 14 residues. V lost 6 bases and J lost 5, with 17 bases in between. Germline V gives CDR1 SGHRS, CDR2 YFSETQ. This CDR3 reads CASTIHNREETQYF. CDR3 bases: TGCGCCAGCACCATTCATAACAGGGAGGAGACCCAGTACTTC. The full variable domain, its missing parts supplied by reference TRBV5-1 and TRBJ2-5, is KAGVTQTPRYLIKTRGQQVTLSCSPISGHRSVSWYQQTPGQGLQFLFEYFSETQRNKGNFPGRFSGRQFSNSRSEMNVSTLELGDSALYLCASTIHNREETQYFGPGTRLLVL.

The V gene is TRBV5-1, the J gene TRBJ2-5; no clear D. This CDR3 has 14 amino acids. Germline V lookup: CDR1 SGHRS, CDR2 YFSETQ. V was cut by 7 bases and J by 11 bases, with 24 bases left in between. Here the CDR3 reads CASAKSSSSYGQYF. The CDR3 DNA follows: TGCGCCAGCGCTAAGAGTTCAAGTTCCTACGGGCAGTACTTC.

The chain combines TRBV29-1 with TRBJ2-7; D unresolved. This CDR3 contains 13 residues. Germline V CDR1 and CDR2: SQVTM, ANQGSEA. V lost 5 bases and J lost 0, with 11 bases in between. The CDR3 loop is CSVRAPNSYEQYF. CDR3 nucleotide sequence: TGCAGCGTTCGGGCACCAAACTCCTACGAGCAGTACTTC.

This chain uses TRBV20-1 with TRBJ1-4; perhaps TRBD1 as D (6 bases). The CDR3 totals 18 residues. Trimming took 5 bases from V and 0 from J, leaving 22 bases between them. Germline lookup yields CDR1 DFQATT and CDR2 SNEGSKA (reference sequence). In DNA, the CDR3 is TGCAGTGCTCAAAGGGCGGGGGCCTTAAGATCAACTAATGAAAAACTGTTTTTT. The encoded protein is CSAQRAGALRSTNEKLFF.

J is TRBJ2-7 and V is TRBV30, with D hard to call. The DNA end lines up better with TRBJ2-5; the J call may be wrong. Per the germline V gene, CDR1 is GTSNPN and CDR2 is SVGIG (reference sequence). The CDR3 is made up of 11 amino acids. As DNA, the CDR3 is TGTGCCTGGAGTGTAGGGGAGACCCAGTACTTC. Translated, it gives CAWSVGETQYF.

This chain links TRBV11-2 with TRBJ1-6, with D perhaps matching TRBD1 (5 bases). The CDR3 consists of 17 residues. Germline V gene sequence: CDR1 SGHAT, CDR2 FQNNGV. Trimming took 3 bases from V and 5 from J, leaving 17 bases between them. The CDR3: CASSLGQGDVHNSPLHF. The CDR3 DNA follows: TGTGCCAGCAGCTTGGGGCAGGGAGATGTCCATAATTCACCCCTCCACTTT.

The genes are TRBV20-1 and TRBJ1-5; a possible D gene is TRBD1 (5 bases). V shed 5 bases and J shed 0 bases, with 11 bases lying between them. Germline lookup yields CDR1 DFQATT and CDR2 SNEGSKA (reference sequence). This CDR3 is 14 amino acids long. In nucleotides, the CDR3 is TGCAGTGCTGTTCAGGGTTTTAGCAATCAGCCCCAGCATTTT. This translates into CSAVQGFSNQPQHF.

Only one count was recorded for this clonotype. The CDR3 reads CASRPGTHEQYF. The CDR3, as DNA: TGTGCCAGCAGACCCGGGACCCACGAGCAGTACTTC. The chain has TRBV7-9 and TRBJ2-5; tentatively, D is TRBD1 or TRBD2 (5 bases each). The J call may not be correct, given that the DNA end is closer to TRBJ2-7. Germline CDR1 reads SEHNR; CDR2 reads FQNEAQ (reference sequence). The CDR3 is 12 amino acids.

The chain combines TRBV20-1 with TRBJ2-1, with D unclear. CDR3 size: 11 residues. The V gene's germline CDR1 is DFQATT and CDR2 SNEGSKA (reference sequence). Trimming left V 2 bases short and J 9 bases short, with 8 bases between. The CDR3, as DNA: TGCAGTGCTAGAACCAGGATTGAGCAGTTCTTC. As protein: CSARTRIEQFF.

The sample holds one count of this clonotype. This rearrangement joins TRBV4-1 to TRBJ2-1; perhaps TRBD2 as D (6 bases). The CDR3 is 14 amino acids. Trimming pared 1 base from V and 5 bases from J, leaving 9 bases between. Germline V gene lookup returns CDR1 MGHRA and CDR2 YSYEKL. The CDR3 here is CASSQASVNNEQFF. As DNA, the CDR3 is TGCGCCAGCAGCCAAGCTAGCGTAAACAATGAGCAGTTCTTC.

This clonotype has only a few counts. The chain has TRBV20-1 and TRBJ2-3, with 9 bases fitting TRBD2. The germline CDR1 and CDR2 sequences are DFQATT and SNEGSKA (reference sequence). The CDR3 runs to 15 residues. The V gene end was trimmed by 3 bases and the J gene end by 4 bases; junction bases not matched to a gene: 8. CDR3 bases: TGCAGTGCTAGCGTCGCGGGAGGGCCTGCAGATACGCAGTATTTT. Residues: CSASVAGGPADTQYF.

A single count supports this clonotype. A junction boundary mismatches the germline segment, possibly from a read error. The rearrangement uses TRBV4-3 and TRBJ2-6, with D perhaps matching TRBD1 (5 bases). In germline, CDR1 is LGHNA, CDR2 YSLEER. CDR3 length: 18 amino acids. The CDR3 nucleotides are TGCGCCAGCAGCCCGTTGGACACCATCAATTCTGGGGCCAACGTCCGGACTTTC. Its translation: CASSPLDTINSGANVRTF.

The genes are TRBV27 and TRBJ2-1; D unresolved. The V end lost 0 bases, the J end lost 9 bases, and 12 bases lay between the germline ends. Germline CDR1 reads MNHEY; CDR2 reads SMNVEV (reference sequence). This CDR3 contains 14 residues. The CDR3, as DNA: TGTGCCAGCAGTTTATCAGTGGCCCTACCTGAGCAGTTCTTC. Residues: CASSLSVALPEQFF.

This clonotype was seen a few times. V usage is TRBV6-1 and J usage is TRBJ2-7; TRBD1 is a possible D gene (6 bases). The CDR3 extends over 14 amino acids. Germline V gene data show CDR1 as MNHNS and CDR2 as SASEGT. V was trimmed by 6 bases and J by 0 bases, leaving 12 bases between them. CDR3 amino acids: CASRVDRRSYEQYF. CDR3 nucleotide sequence: TGTGCCAGCAGAGTAGACAGGCGCTCCTACGAGCAGTACTTC.

This clonotype was counted only a few times. The CDR3 DNA follows: TGTGCCAGCAGCCGTTTGGACAGCTACAATGAGCAGTTCTTC. Translated, it gives CASSRLDSYNEQFF. The chain links TRBV4-2 to TRBJ2-1; D possibly corresponds to TRBD1 (6 bases). This CDR3 contains 14 residues. The V gene's germline CDR1 is LGHNA and CDR2 YNFKEQ. V lost 4 bases, J lost 3 bases, and 10 bases lay in between.

The chain employs TRBV6-6 and TRBJ1-2; D remains ambiguous. Germline V gene data show CDR1 as MNHNY and CDR2 as SVGAGI (reference sequence). The CDR3 runs to 14 residues. V lost 6 bases to trimming and J lost 4 bases, with 15 bases between them. CDR3 sequence (DNA): TGTGCCAGCAGCCCTCCTATTGCCCTCTATGGCTACACCTTC. Its protein product is CASSPPIALYGYTF.

V usage is TRBV12-3 or TRBV12-4 and J usage is TRBJ2-1; 8 bases map to TRBD2. CDR3 length equals 13 residues. V gave up 7 bases and J gave up 5 bases; unmatched junction bases: 4. The CDR3 protein is CASNSGAHNEQFF. In DNA form, the CDR3 reads TGTGCCAGCAATAGCGGGGCACACAATGAGCAGTTCTTC.

The chain joins TRBV10-1 to TRBJ2-3, with 12 bases fitting TRBD2. Germline V lookup: CDR1 WNHNN, CDR2 SYGVQD (reference sequence). The CDR3 totals 16 residues. The V gene end was trimmed by 3 bases and the J gene end by 4 bases; junction bases not matched to a gene: 5. CDR3 DNA sequence: TGCGCCAGCAGTGACCCTAGCGGGAGGGCCTCAGATACGCAGTATTTT. Translated: CASSDPSGRASDTQYF.

The chain has TRBV2 and TRBJ2-5, with a weak D call TRBD2 (6 bases). The CDR3 consists of 15 residues. The V gene's germline CDR1 is SNHLY and CDR2 FYNNEI. V gave up 6 bases and J gave up 5 bases, with 19 bases separating them. As DNA, the CDR3 is TGTGCCAGCAGCACCGCTCGGGGAGGAGGGGAGACCCAGTACTTC. Its protein product is CASSTARGGGETQYF.

The chain uses TRBV11-2 and TRBJ2-1; 8 bases are shared with TRBD2. Trimming cost V 2 bases and J 7 bases; bases outside gene matches: 16. There are 18 residues in the CDR3. The germline gives CDR1 SGHAT, CDR2 FQNNGV. The CDR3 region is CASSLTTPPGGRRNEQFF. The CDR3 DNA is TGTGCCAGCAGCTTAACAACCCCTCCTGGCGGGAGGAGAAATGAGCAGTTCTTC. The full variable domain, with the rest looked up from reference TRBV11-2 and TRBJ2-1, is EAGVAQSPRYKIIEKRQSVAFWCNPISGHATLYWYQQILGQGPKLLIQFQNNGVVDDSQLPKDRFSAERLKGVDSTLKIQPAKLEDSAVYLCASSLTTPPGGRRNEQFFGPGTRLTVL.